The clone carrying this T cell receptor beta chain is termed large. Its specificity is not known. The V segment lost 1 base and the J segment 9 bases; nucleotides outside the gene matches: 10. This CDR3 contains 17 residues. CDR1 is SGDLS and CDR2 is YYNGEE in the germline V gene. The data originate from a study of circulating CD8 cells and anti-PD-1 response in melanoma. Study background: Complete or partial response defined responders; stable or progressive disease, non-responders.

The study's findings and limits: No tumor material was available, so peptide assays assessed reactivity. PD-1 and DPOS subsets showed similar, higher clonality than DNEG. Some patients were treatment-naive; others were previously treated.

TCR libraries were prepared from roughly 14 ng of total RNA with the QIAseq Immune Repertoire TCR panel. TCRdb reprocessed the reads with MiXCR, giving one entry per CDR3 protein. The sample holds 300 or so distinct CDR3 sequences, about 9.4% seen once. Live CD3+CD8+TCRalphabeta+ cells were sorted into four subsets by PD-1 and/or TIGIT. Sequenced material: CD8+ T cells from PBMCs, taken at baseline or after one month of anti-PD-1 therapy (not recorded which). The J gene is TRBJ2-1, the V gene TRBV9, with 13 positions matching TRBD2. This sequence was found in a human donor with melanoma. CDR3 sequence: CASSVTRGTSGVIEQFF. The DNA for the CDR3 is TGTGCCAGCAGCGTAACTCGCGGGACTAGCGGGGTTATTGAGCAGTTCTTC. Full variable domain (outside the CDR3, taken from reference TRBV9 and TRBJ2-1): DSGVTQTPKHLITATGQRVTLRCSPRSGDLSVYWYQQSLDQGLQFLIQYYNGEERAKGNILERFSAQQFPDLHSELNLSSLELGDSALYFCASSVTRGTSGVIEQFFGPGTRLTVL.